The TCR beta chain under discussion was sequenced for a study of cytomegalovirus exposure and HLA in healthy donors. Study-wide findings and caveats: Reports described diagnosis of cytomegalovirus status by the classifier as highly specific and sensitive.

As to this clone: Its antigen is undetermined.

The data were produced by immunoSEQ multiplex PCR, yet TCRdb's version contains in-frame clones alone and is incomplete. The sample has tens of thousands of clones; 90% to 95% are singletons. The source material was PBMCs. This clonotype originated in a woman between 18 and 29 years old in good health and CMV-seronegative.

The CDR3 loop is CASSLAAGGVTGELFF. Here the CDR3 DNA reads TGTGCCAGCAGCTTGGCGGCGGGAGGGGTCACCGGGGAGCTGTTTTTT. V gene TRBV5-4 combines with J gene TRBJ2-2, with TRBD2 matching 9 bases. CDR3 length equals 16 residues. CDR1 is SGHNT and CDR2 is YYREEE in the germline V gene (reference sequence). V lost 0 bases, J lost 4 bases, and 4 bases stayed unmatched. The complete variable domain, with remaining parts taken from reference TRBV5-4 and TRBJ2-2, reads ETGVTQSPTHLIKTRGQQVTLRCSSQSGHNTVSWYQQALGQGPQFIFQYYREEENGRGNFPPRFSGLQFPNYSSELNVNALELDDSALYLCASSLAAGGVTGELFFGEGSRLTVL.